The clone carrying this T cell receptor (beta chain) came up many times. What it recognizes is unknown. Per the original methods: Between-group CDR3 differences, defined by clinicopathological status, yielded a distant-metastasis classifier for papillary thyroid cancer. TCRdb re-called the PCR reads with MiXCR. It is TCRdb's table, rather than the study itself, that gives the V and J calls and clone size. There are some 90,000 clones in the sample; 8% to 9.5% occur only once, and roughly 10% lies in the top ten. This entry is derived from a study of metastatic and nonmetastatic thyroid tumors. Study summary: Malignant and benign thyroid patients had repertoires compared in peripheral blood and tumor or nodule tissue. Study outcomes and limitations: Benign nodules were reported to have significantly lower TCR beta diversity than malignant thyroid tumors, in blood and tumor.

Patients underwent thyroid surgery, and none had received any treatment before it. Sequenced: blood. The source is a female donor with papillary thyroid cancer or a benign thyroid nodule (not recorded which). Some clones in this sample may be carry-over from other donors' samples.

DNA of the CDR3: TGCAGTGCTAGATTTACAGGGGCAAATGGCTACACCTTC. Its translation: CSARFTGANGYTF. This rearrangement joins TRBV20-1 to TRBJ1-2; 7 positions agree with TRBD1. CDR1 and CDR2 (germline): DFQATT, SNEGSKA (reference sequence). J lost 6 bases, V lost 2 bases, and 6 bases had no gene match. The CDR3 contains 13 residues.